The T cell receptor beta chain described here comes from a study of graft-versus-host responses after intestinal transplantation. About the study: Tacrolimus plus steroids were given to all recipients for approximately three years, preceded by anti-thymocyte globulin induction.

Assay: immunoSEQ multiplex PCR; the TCRdb copy retains only in-frame clones and omits some. The sample lists more than 95,000 clones; more than 75% were seen once. The CDR3 length is 11 residues. V was trimmed by 3 bases and J by 5 bases, leaving 7 bases between them. CDR1 is DFQATT, CDR2 SNEGSKA, per germline (reference sequence). Findings and caveats of the study: GvH clone levels peaked in circulation, and this peak was associated with early post-transplant HvG declines. The marrow of recipients harbored GvH clones, and ileum or blood showed some of them first. Within allografts, high graft-versus-host to host-versus-graft clonal ratios were seen among patients with graft-donor T cell macrochimerism.

As concerns this clone: Its antigen is unknown.

This receptor was taken from a human donor who received an intestinal transplant. This chain uses TRBV20-1 with TRBJ1-2; no clear D gene. The material sequenced was unstimulated CD4+ T cells sorted from spleen or lymph node cells, taken before intestinal transplant. The CDR3 spells CSARAPYGYTF. CDR3 nucleotides: TGCAGTGCTAGGGCCCCGTATGGCTACACCTTC.